This TCR beta chain was found in a study of long-term antiretroviral therapy in people with HIV. Study-wide context: The 2015 recommendation for immediate ART came about a decade after the earliest samples. Study-level results: The range of CDR3 lengths in HIV repertoires proved narrower than that found in controls. All blood samples came from the years 2004 to 2017, possibly under older ART regimens.

The germline V gene has CDR1 SGDLS and CDR2 YYNGEE. J was trimmed by 4 bases and V by 0 bases; bases with no gene match: 5. CDR3 length equals 16 residues. A v3.0 immunoSEQ assay was performed at survey level. Clones were read by immunoSEQ multiplex PCR, and TCRdb kept only the in-frame ones, dropping some. This table has about 31,000 clones, about nine tenths appearing once. In regard to this clone: Its target is unknown.

The sample here was unsorted PBMCs, taken around 5 years before starting antiretroviral therapy. This sequence was found in a man aged 45-65 years with HIV. The chain has TRBV9 and TRBJ1-1; 11 nucleotides agree with TRBD1. The CDR3 nucleotides are TGTGCCAGCAGCGTAGGATCCGGGACAGGGGGCACTGAAGCTTTCTTT. Protein sequence: CASSVGSGTGGTEAFF.